Shown below are 13 T cell receptor beta chains from a single sample sequenced in a study of response to subunit inactivated influenza vaccine. TCRdb itself ran the RT-PCR reads through MiXCR, one entry per CDR3 protein. Found here are hundreds of thousands of distinct CDR3 sequences, 25% of them singletons; the top ten hold 1.5% to 2%. This specimen was CD4+ T cells sorted from PBMCs, taken 4 to 6 days after vaccination. The source is a man aged 50-59 years who received an inactivated influenza vaccine.

The chain has TRBV7-9 and TRBJ2-3, with D possibly TRBD2 on 5 matching bases. Germline values: CDR1 SEHNR, CDR2 FQNEAQ (reference sequence). CDR3 length: 14 residues. The V end lost 8 bases, the J end lost 1 base, and 13 bases lay between the germline ends. Here the CDR3 reads CASYRLSGTDTQYF. Written as DNA, the CDR3 is TGTGCCAGCTATCGACTATCCGGCACAGATACGCAGTATTTT.

The rearrangement joins TRBV20-1 to TRBJ2-2; possibly TRBD1 for D (5 bases). The CDR3 has 16 amino acids. Germline CDR1 and CDR2: DFQATT and SNEGSKA (reference sequence). Trimming shortened V by 1 base and J by 2 bases, and 14 bases separated the two germline ends. CDR3 amino acids: CSARAWGRPNTGELFF. In DNA form, the CDR3 reads TGCAGTGCTAGAGCGTGGGGCCGCCCTAACACCGGGGAGCTGTTTTTT.

In its sample, this clonotype was seen a few times. The chain uses TRBV11-2 and TRBJ2-5, with 7 bases aligning to TRBD2. Trimming at V came to 1 base and at J to 5 bases, leaving 4 bases not matched to a gene. Germline V gives CDR1 SGHAT, CDR2 FQNNGV. CDR3 length: 14 amino acids. CDR3 in amino acids: CASSLAGGTETQYF. CDR3 coding DNA: TGTGCCAGCAGCTTAGCGGGGGGAACGGAGACCCAGTACTTC.

This clonotype was picked up a small number of times. V is TRBV7-8 and J is TRBJ2-2; 10 nucleotides line up with TRBD1. The CDR3 covers 16 residues. The V gene's germline CDR1 is SGHVS and CDR2 FQNEAQ. Losses at the gene ends were 1 base for V and 4 bases for J; bases not matched to a gene: 3. The CDR3 DNA sequence: TGTGCCAGCAGCTTAGAAGGGACAGGGGTCACCGGGGAGCTGTTTTTT. The encoded protein is CASSLEGTGVTGELFF. The variable domain in full, completed from reference TRBV7-8 and TRBJ2-2, reads GAGVSQSPRYKVAKRGQDVALRCDPISGHVSLFWYQQALGQGPEFLTYFQNEAQLDKSGLPSDRFFAERPEGSVSTLKIQRTQQEDSAVYLCASSLEGTGVTGELFFGEGSRLTVL.

The chain joins TRBV10-2 to TRBJ2-5, with D perhaps matching TRBD1 (6 bases). Trimming shortened V by 3 bases and J by 1 base, and 9 bases separated the two germline ends. There are 14 residues in the CDR3. Germline V CDR1 and CDR2: WSHSY, SAAADI. The CDR3 reads CASSEGGSQETQYF. The CDR3 bases are TGCGCCAGCAGTGAAGGGGGATCCCAAGAGACCCAGTACTTC.

This clonotype was seen more than once but under ten times. The chain is built from TRBV18 and TRBJ2-7; 7 nucleotides match TRBD1. The CDR3 is made up of 15 amino acids. J lost 0 bases, V lost 5 bases, and 7 bases had no gene match. Germline-derived CDR1 and CDR2 are KGHSH and LQKENI. The CDR3 sequence is CASSSRQGSSYEQYF. In nucleotides, the CDR3 is TGTGCCAGCTCATCTCGACAGGGTTCCTCCTACGAGCAGTACTTC.

The V and J genes are TRBV15 and TRBJ2-1; 8 bases are a match to TRBD2. The CDR3 is 15 residues long. Trimming took 3 bases from V and 0 from J; bases not matched to a gene: 1. Germline-derived CDR1 and CDR2 are LNHNV and YYDKDF (reference sequence). CDR3 bases: TGTGCCACCAGCAGGAGCGGGAGCTCCTACAATGAGCAGTTCTTC. It specifies CATSRSGSSYNEQFF.

This clonotype came up a few times. This rearrangement joins TRBV11-1 to TRBJ2-1, with D uncertain. The CDR3 has 19 amino acids. Trimming pared 2 bases from V and 0 bases from J, leaving 20 bases between. The germline V gene has CDR1 SGHAT and CDR2 FQDESV (reference sequence). DNA of the CDR3: TGTGCCAGCAGCTTAATGTGGAGCAGGCGGAAGAGCTCCTACAATGAGCAGTTCTTC. Protein: CASSLMWSRRKSSYNEQFF.

The V gene is TRBV5-1, the J gene TRBJ1-2, with unresolved D. Trimming shortened V by 5 bases and J by 3 bases, and 11 bases separated the two germline ends. The CDR3 consists of 13 residues. Germline V CDR1 and CDR2: SGHRS, YFSETQ. CDR3 sequence reads: CASRLIGDYGYTF. The CDR3 bases are TGCGCCAGCAGATTGATTGGAGACTATGGCTACACCTTC.

The V and J genes are TRBV6-6 and TRBJ1-5; D remains unclear. Trimming shortened V by 4 bases and J by 3 bases, and 7 bases separated the two germline ends. The germline V gene has CDR1 MNHNY and CDR2 SVGAGI (reference sequence). This CDR3 is 13 amino acids long. The CDR3 DNA reads TGTGCCAGCAGTTGGTCGGACAATCAGCCCCAGCATTTT. This encodes CASSWSDNQPQHF.

This clonotype came up a few times. This chain links TRBV6-2 or TRBV6-3 with TRBJ2-7, with D possibly being TRBD2 (6 bases). V was pared by 5 bases and J by 9 bases, with 20 bases between. The CDR3 sequence is 14 residues long. The germline V gene has CDR1 MNHEY and CDR2 SVGEGT. The CDR3 sequence: CASSSGPLALGQYF. The CDR3 coding sequence is TGTGCCAGCAGTAGCGGGCCGCTCGCTTTGGGGCAGTACTTC.

The chain links TRBV5-1 to TRBJ2-6; D is undetermined. The germline V gene has CDR1 SGHRS and CDR2 YFSETQ. This CDR3 spans 15 amino acids. Trimming removed 0 bases from V and 4 bases from J, with 8 bases in between. Here the CDR3 reads CASSLAISGANVLTF. CDR3 sequence (DNA): TGCGCCAGCAGCTTGGCGATCTCCGGGGCCAACGTCCTGACTTTC. Supplemented by reference TRBV5-1 and TRBJ2-6, the full variable domain reads KAGVTQTPRYLIKTRGQQVTLSCSPISGHRSVSWYQQTPGQGLQFLFEYFSETQRNKGNFPGRFSGRQFSNSRSEMNVSTLELGDSALYLCASSLAISGANVLTFGAGSRLTVL.

V is TRBV7-2 and J is TRBJ2-5; D is possibly TRBD1 or TRBD2 (5 bases each). The ends were cut back, 1 base at V and 1 base at J, with 10 bases in the middle. Germline V lookup: CDR1 SGHTA, CDR2 FQGNSA. This CDR3 comprises 15 residues. In DNA form, the CDR3 reads TGTGCCAGCAGCTTAGGGGGGTTACTCCAAGAGACCCAGTACTTC. It codes for CASSLGGLLQETQYF.